Below, one T cell receptor beta chain is given with its context. The antigen it binds to is not known. No quality values exist for individual bases; no much larger clone is one base distant. These data are taken from a study of cytomegalovirus exposure and HLA in healthy donors (dated by TCRdb to about 2017). Study-level background: An earlier analysis of roughly 630 of the donors reported approximately 300 Gb of sequence data and 100 million to 130 million unique TCR beta sequences from roughly 200 million T cells. Roughly 290 gigabases of sequencing data and 91 million or so unique TCR sequences made up an early release that covered several hundred HLA-typed donors. The genetic ancestry cluster associated with self-reported Caucasian donors included roughly 84% of the 398 genotyped donors. The aim of the study was to test whether cataloging public T cell receptors could identify signatures of past pathogen exposure. Using immunosequencing, the study profiled T cell repertoires from 550 to 750 subjects and related those repertoires to cytomegalovirus serostatus. In addition to the first cohort of 650 to 750 subjects, a separate validation cohort of about 120 different subjects was used. The study combined high-throughput TCR immunosequencing, statistical association of individual TCRs with disease status, and machine learning to predict cytomegalovirus infection status. A later analysis re-examined previously published TCR beta repertoires from about 670 donors and added high-resolution HLA genotyping to investigate patterns of TCR occurrence. The later analysis used no new phenotypic data to find candidate immune exposures, relying instead on TCR beta sequences and their occurrence across donors. An earlier analysis of several hundred of the donors applied high-throughput TCR beta sequencing to assess whether each TCR beta V gene segment acted as functional or pseudogenic. Alongside the repertoire data, information on donor age, sex, ethnicity and CMV serostatus was compiled. A later genetic analysis used genome-wide SNP genotypes for about 65% of the 666 donors, treating that subset as a discovery cohort. All discovery cohort repertoires had been generated on a single sequencing platform. HLA typing included class I and class II loci at four-digit resolution. Typing coverage differed by locus: A, B, C, DRB1 and DQB1 were typed in roughly 629-630 donors, DQA1 in about 560, DPA1 in 600 to 610, and DPB1 in 400 to 480. Several DR-DQ haplotypes were treated as single units for association and clustering because of strong linkage in the cohort. Among 398 genotyped donors of the cohort, an average of roughly 230,000 unique TCR beta nucleotide sequences was sequenced per donor, of which approximately 18% were non-productive. What the research found in general, with its limitations: Compared with the approximately 720-donor mean, donors in an Asian-associated ancestry cluster had fewer N-insertions in productive TCRs, according to a later genetic analysis. Most TCR sequences were seen in very few donors, while some public TCRs were found in many individuals. Linkage disequilibrium might explain the correlated functional status among segregating V segments, but an unknown experimental factor could not be ruled out. According to a later analysis, parvovirus B19, influenza, CMV and Epstein-Barr virus appeared linked to several top co-occurrence clusters. The only immune exposure information available for the cohort was CMV serostatus. According to a later analysis, TCR association rates differed among HLA loci, with DRB1 alleles showing the most associated TCRs and HLA-C alleles showing the fewest. In a later analysis, 16,951 TCR beta sequences were associated with specific HLA alleles at a false discovery rate of 0.05. This cohort had only TCR beta chains sequenced, and the lack of alpha or paired-chain data limited which features could be detected. The authors suggested that the approach could potentially be generalized to other disease states and immunological phenotypes. Some 15 rarely observed V segments, including chromosome 9 orphons, were excluded from the earlier analysis of approximately 500 of the donors because counts were too low. A later analysis found that most CMV-associated TCR beta chains appeared HLA-restricted, with HLA associations seemingly driven largely by CMV exposure. The classifier was reported to diagnose cytomegalovirus status with high specificity and sensitivity in both the original and validation cohorts. In a later analysis, HLA-associated TCR beta chains were found to be more clonally expanded and to have lower generation probabilities than equally common non-associated chains. The 87-base-pair reads could not distinguish some IMGT-functional V segments, including TRBV6-2 and TRBV6-3, so those segments were excluded. Because HLA typing was unavailable for some donors at each locus, only the typed subset was used in association tests. A total of 150 or so TCR beta chains were listed by the study as associated with cytomegalovirus. Roughly uniform sequencing depth across donors was assumed in presence/absence analyses, although this assumption may not hold. An earlier analysis of 587 of the donors showed that most TCR beta V segments appeared in productive rearrangements either about 87% or about 30% of the time, which broadly matched IMGT annotations. Three of the identified cytomegalovirus-associated TCR beta chains were confirmed in vitro to be specific for cytomegalovirus antigens. Assigning TCR associations to individual alleles was difficult when HLA alleles, especially DR and DQ, strongly co-occurred. A further reported finding was that TCR beta sequences accurately predicted the HLA-A and HLA-B alleles for most subjects in the first cohort. The sequencing pipeline was judged likely to have produced a cluster of highly shared sequence variants as a technical artifact. In a later genetic analysis, a missense DCLRE1C variant was associated with V-gene and J-gene trimming of TCR beta chains, and the association was replicated in an independent cohort.

Library construction relied on the immunoSEQ multiplex PCR assay. For the multiplex PCR, a mixture combining 60 forward primers for TCR Vbeta segments and 13 reverse primers for TCR Jbeta segments was used. A multiplex PCR assay on genomic DNA amplified the CDR3 region of rearranged TCR beta genes. The Illumina HiSeq System was used to sequence the amplified TCR beta libraries as 87-base-pair reads. From the authors' description of their analysis: In a later analysis, tens of millions of unique TCR beta chains were counted across the roughly 610 repertoires, and around 10 million of these chains were shared by at least two donors. A nearest-neighbor algorithm error-corrected the raw reads and collapsed the reads into unique sequences, merging closely related sequences to remove PCR and sequencing errors. Alignment of CDR3 sequences to IMGT reference sequences was used to assign V, D and J gene segments. Each retained sequence needed at least a six-nucleotide match to both a V gene segment and a J gene segment. A rearrangement was called productive if the CDR3 had no stop codons and remained in frame with V and J, and every other rearrangement was called non-productive. Following IMGT convention, CDR3 was defined as the stretch from the second conserved V-encoded cysteine up to the conserved J-encoded phenylalanine. Sequences without an unambiguous match to a single V gene segment were excluded from the earlier analysis of 450 to 750 of the donors. An earlier analysis of approximately 590 of the donors called V segments functional above 56.7% productive rearrangements and segregating when the between-donor standard deviation exceeded 5%. A statistical classification framework was developed to diagnose cytomegalovirus status using the catalog of TCR beta chain sequences. In a later analysis, V and J genes were assigned by comparing TCR nucleotide sequences against IMGT/GENE-DB human TR gene sequences. The TCRdist pipeline was used in a later analysis to assign CDR3 sequences and most-parsimonious VDJ recombination scenarios. In a later analysis, each TCR beta chain was defined by its CDR3 amino acid sequence together with its V-gene family, and reads lacking a unique V-gene family were excluded. A later analysis removed 600 or so highly shared, low-generation-probability nucleotide sequences to deal with suspected cross-contamination and a sequencing artifact. For each public chain, a later analysis derived a clonal expansion index from normalized ranks of inferred template counts within each repertoire. Generation probabilities in a later analysis came from a VDJ recombination model fitted to out-of-frame rearrangements, and those results were checked against IGoR. A later analysis scored TCR-TCR, TCR-HLA and TCR-CMV co-occurrence with hypergeometric tests, applying a repertoire-size bias correction to TCR pairs. In a later analysis, false discovery rates were estimated by permuting HLA or CMV assignments 20 times. In a later analysis, co-occurring TCRs were grouped using DBSCAN, with TCRdist sequence similarity added in when clustering inside HLA-allele-positive subsets. Repertoires with fewer than 30,000 or more than 120,000 public chains, plus five repertoires with anomalous nucleotide sharing, were excluded from co-occurrence clustering. Not all clones reach the TCRdb copy of this immuneACCESS table, which keeps in-frame sequences only. Checked studies attribute under half of the gap to unresolved V genes and leave the rest unexplained. D and trimming come from the DNA, and the V and J calls and clone size come from that table. The sample yields tens of thousands of clones; roughly 60% were counted once. The top ten hold around 12% of the sample.

The cohort comprised some 700 healthy bone marrow donors. At the time of sampling, every cohort member was nominally healthy, though immune exposures that went unrecorded were likely present. The donor was CMV seropositive and belonged to the group of more than 250 seropositive cohort members. A peripheral blood sample was collected from each donor, and TCR beta sequencing was performed on peripheral blood mononuclear cells. The Qiagen DNeasy Blood Extraction Kit was used to extract genomic DNA from the blood cell samples. Inclusive of the bounding cysteine and phenylalanine, the CDR3 is 12 residues long. Kept here is only the CDR3 DNA, which spans 36 bases and is read in frame from base 1. The germline V gene (reference sequence) specifies LNHNV as CDR1 and YYDKDF as CDR2. Deletion took 5 bases off V and 10 bases off J, with a span of 12 bases between the germline ends.

Sequenced input: PBMCs. The chain is encoded by TRBV15 joined to TRBJ2-1; D gene: possibly TRBD2, on 6 matching bases. This receptor was taken from a man in his sixties in good health and CMV-seropositive. The CDR3 protein sequence reads: CATSAPSAEQFF. The DNA sequence is given as TGTGCCACCAGCGCACCTAGCGCCGAGCAGTTCTTC.